This is a list of T cell receptor beta chains from one sample in a study of blood T cells in healthy people across ages. MiXCR, run by TCRdb on the 5' RACE reads, gives a single entry per CDR3 protein. The top ten hold 18% of the sample, which has over a million distinct CDR3 sequences, 40% to 45% seen once. The sequencing input was blood. The receptors originated from a woman aged 55 to 70 in good health. Both conserved end residues are part of each CDR3. Fields, in order: clone size, D gene, J gene, V gene, CDR3 DNA, CDR3 protein. A D gene is named only where the DNA matches it firmly. A clone size is listed for some rows: how often the clone was seen (once, few, many), or a class if it is expanded.

>.|TRBD1|TRBJ1-4|TRBV5-1
TGCGCCAGCAGCTTCCGCCGGGGGGACAGGAATGAAAAACTGTTTTTT
CASSFRRGDRNEKLFF
>.|.|TRBJ2-3|TRBV20-1
TGCAGTGCCTACGGAGGTTTCGGCACAGATACGCAGTATTTT
CSAYGGFGTDTQYF
>many|TRBD1|TRBJ2-5|TRBV12-3/TRBV12-4
TGTGCCAGCAGACAGGGGGCCGGTGAGACCCAGTACTTC
CASRQGAGETQYF
>.|TRBD2|TRBJ2-7|TRBV27
TGTGCCACCTCATCCGGGACTAGCGGGATTAATTACGAGCAGTACTTC
CATSSGTSGINYEQYF
>many|.|TRBJ2-7|TRBV5-5
TGTGCCAGCACCGGGGGGACAGTTTCCTACGAGCAGTACTTC
CASTGGTVSYEQYF
>.|TRBD2|TRBJ2-5|TRBV7-6
TGTGCCAGCAGCTTAGTGACGGGAGGGCCAGAGACCCAGTACTTC
CASSLVTGGPETQYF
>.|TRBD2|TRBJ2-7|TRBV4-2
TGTGCCAGCAGCCAAGGGGCTAGCGGATCCCACGAGCAGTACTTC
CASSQGASGSHEQYF
>.|TRBD1|TRBJ2-4|TRBV28
TGTGCCAGCAGTTCCAGGACAGGCCTAGCCAAAAACATTCAGTACTTC
CASSSRTGLAKNIQYF
>few|.|TRBJ2-5|TRBV11-2
TGTGCCAGCAGCCTCGTATTGAGGGGCCACCTCGGAGAGACCCAGTACTTC
CASSLVLRGHLGETQYF
>few|TRBD2|TRBJ2-5|TRBV2
TGTGCCAGTACAAGCGGGAGTGCGGTTAATGAGCAGTACTTC
CASTSGSAVNEQYF
>.|.|TRBJ1-5|TRBV21-1
TGTGCCAGCAGCAGCCAGAACCAGGTCGATCAGCCCCAGCATTTT
CASSSQNQVDQPQHF
>.|.|TRBJ2-2|TRBV11-2
TGTGCCAGCAGCTTAAACAGGGCGAGCGGGGAGCTGTTTTTT
CASSLNRASGELFF
>.|.|TRBJ2-5|TRBV11-2
TGTGCCAGCAGCCCCAGAAGCGGCCCGTACCAAGAGACCCAGTACTTC
CASSPRSGPYQETQYF
>.|.|TRBJ1-1|TRBV14
TGTGCCAGCAGCAATTTTCCGGGGAACACTGAAGCTTTCTTT
CASSNFPGNTEAFF
>once|.|TRBJ2-5|TRBV7-8
TGTGCCAGCAGCCGCGACGGCTCAGTAGGGGAGACCCAGTACTTC
CASSRDGSVGETQYF
>once|TRBD2|TRBJ2-5|TRBV6-6
TGTGCCAGCAGTCGGACTAGCGAAGTTGGGGAGACCCAGTACTTC
CASSRTSEVGETQYF
>.|.|TRBJ2-6|TRBV12-3/TRBV12-4
TGTGCCAGCAGCCGCAGGAACTCTGGGGCCAACGTCCTGACTTTC
CASSRRNSGANVLTF
>.|.|TRBJ2-2|TRBV6-1
TGTGCCAGCGGCAGGGGAGGGGAGCTGTTTTTT
CASGRGGELFF
>few|.|TRBJ1-5|TRBV20-1
TGCAGTGCTAGAGATCATCAGGGTGCGGGCAATCAGCCCCAGCATTTT
CSARDHQGAGNQPQHF
>.|TRBD1|TRBJ2-7|TRBV6-5
TGTGCCAGCAGTCCGGCGACAGGGATCTACGAGCAGTACTTC
CASSPATGIYEQYF
>.|.|TRBJ1-2|TRBV15
TGTGCCACCAGCAGAGATTTGGAGGAGGGCTACACCTTC
CATSRDLEEGYTF
>few|.|TRBJ2-4|TRBV7-2
TGTGCCAGCAGCTTATTGGCCCCCCAGCGGCTAGCCAAAAACATTCAGTACTTC
CASSLLAPQRLAKNIQYF
>.|.|TRBJ1-4|TRBV28
TGTGCCAGCAGTTTATCGGGCCACTCTCCGCGCGAAAAACTGTTTTTT
CASSLSGHSPREKLFF
>.|TRBD2|TRBJ2-7|TRBV2
TGTGCCAGCAGCCGAGTACTAGCGGACCTGGCTTACGAGCAGTACTTC
CASSRVLADLAYEQYF
>once|TRBD2|TRBJ2-5|TRBV29-1
TGCAGCGCTGGGAGGAGCGGGGAGCAGTACTTC
CSAGRSGEQYF
>.|.|TRBJ2-3|TRBV7-2
TGTGCCAGCAGCTTAGAGTGGCCTTTCACAGATACGCAGTATTTT
CASSLEWPFTDTQYF
>.|TRBD1|TRBJ2-3|TRBV20-1
TGCAGTGCTGGGGACAGGGGGCCCACAGATACGCAGTATTTT
CSAGDRGPTDTQYF
>.|.|TRBJ2-4|TRBV28
TGTGCCACCCAGGGGGGGAGGGACATTCAGTACTTC
CATQGGRDIQYF
>.|TRBD2|TRBJ2-3|TRBV11-2
TGTGCCAGCAGACTGCTAGCGGGAGCGAGCACAGATACGCAGTATTTT
CASRLLAGASTDTQYF
>.|TRBD2|TRBJ2-1|TRBV29-1
TGCAGCGTCACTAGCGGGGGGTACAATGAGCAGTTCTTC
CSVTSGGYNEQFF
>.|.|TRBJ2-7|TRBV25-1
TGTGCCAGCAGTTATGGCAGGGTCAACGAGCAGTACTTC
CASSYGRVNEQYF
>many|.|TRBJ2-7|TRBV27
TGTGCCAGCAGTTTAACTCCTATTAGCTACGAGCAGTACTTC
CASSLTPISYEQYF
>.|.|TRBJ1-1|TRBV7-9
TGTGCCAGCAGCTTAGTAGGCCAGGATCAAAGGGGAGCTTTCTTT
CASSLVGQDQRGAFF
>few|TRBD1|TRBJ2-7|TRBV20-1
TGCAGTGCTAGATACCCCGGGACAGGGTTCGAGCAGTACTTC
CSARYPGTGFEQYF
>.|.|TRBJ2-3|TRBV7-9
TGTGCCAGCGGAAGGGAATTCGGCACAGATACGCAGTATTTT
CASGREFGTDTQYF
>once|.|TRBJ1-5|TRBV10-2
TGCGCCAGCGGGGGTGATGGGATTCAGCCCCAGCATTTT
CASGGDGIQPQHF
>many|TRBD2|TRBJ2-7|TRBV10-3
TGTGCCATCAGTACTAGCGGGCGCTCCTACGAGCAGTACTTC
CAISTSGRSYEQYF
>.|.|TRBJ2-7|TRBV7-2
TGTGCCAGCAGCCCGGACAGCGCCCACCCCGACGAGCAGTACTTC
CASSPDSAHPDEQYF
>.|.|TRBJ2-3|TRBV3-1
TGTGCCAGCAGCTCAGAAGCAGGGTTTACAGATACGCAGTATTTT
CASSSEAGFTDTQYF
>few|TRBD2|TRBJ2-1|TRBV9
TGTGCCAGCAGCGTGCCGACTAGCGGGAGGGGCTCCTACAATGAGCAGTTCTTC
CASSVPTSGRGSYNEQFF
>few|TRBD2|TRBJ2-3|TRBV5-5
TGTGCCAGCAGGGAATTAGCGGGATGGGATACGCAGTATTTT
CASRELAGWDTQYF
>.|.|TRBJ1-6|TRBV20-1
TGCAGTGTCAAGACAGCGAAAAATTCACCCCTCCACTTT
CSVKTAKNSPLHF
>few|.|TRBJ1-4|TRBV20-1
TGCAGTGCCGATCAGGGCCTTAATGAAAAACTGTTTTTT
CSADQGLNEKLFF
>few|.|TRBJ2-5|TRBV25-1
TGTGCCAGCAGTGAGGAGGTTGCGGAGACCCAGTACTTC
CASSEEVAETQYF
>.|.|TRBJ1-2|TRBV24-1
TGTGCCACCAGTGAGGAGGACACTTCCCCCTATGGCTACACCTTC
CATSEEDTSPYGYTF
>.|TRBD2|TRBJ2-7|TRBV4-1
TGCGCCAGCAGCCTATCTCCGGGACTAGACTACGAGCAGTACTTC
CASSLSPGLDYEQYF
>.|TRBD2|TRBJ2-1|TRBV6-1
TGTGCCAGCAGTCGTGGACTAGCGGGAGAGTGGGGTGGGTATGAGCAGTTCTTC
CASSRGLAGEWGGYEQFF
>.|TRBD2|TRBJ2-1|TRBV7-6
TGTGCCAGCAGCTTACTAGCGGACCCCTACAATGAGCAGTTCTTC
CASSLLADPYNEQFF
>few|.|TRBJ1-2|TRBV21-1
TGTGCCAGCAGCAAAGTGGGGGGACAGGGTGAATGCTATGGCTACACCTTC
CASSKVGGQGECYGYTF
>few|TRBD2|TRBJ2-5|TRBV20-1
TGCAGTGCTAGAGACTTTAGCGGGAGAGGGCAAGAGACCCAGTACTTC
CSARDFSGRGQETQYF
>.|TRBD2|TRBJ2-3|TRBV27
TGTGCCAGCAGTCGGAGCGGGAGGGCCGTAGATACGCAGTATTTT
CASSRSGRAVDTQYF
>.|TRBD1|TRBJ2-3|TRBV29-1
TGCAGCGTTGAACGCGTGTCCCGGGACAGGAGGGTGTTTAGCACAGATACGCAGTATTTT
CSVERVSRDRRVFSTDTQYF
>.|.|TRBJ2-7|TRBV6-5
TGTGCCAGCCAAGACGGTATTGGGGGCTACGAGCAGTACTTC
CASQDGIGGYEQYF
>.|.|TRBJ1-2|TRBV10-1
TGCGCCAGCTCCCCTTTTGACCAATTCCTTCGGCCTCACCAAAAGGGTAACTATGGCTACACCTTC
CASSPFDQFLRPHQKGNYGYTF
>.|.|TRBJ2-7|TRBV6-6
TGTGCCAGCAGTTCCCTACAAAAATTCTCAGGAGACGAGCAGTACTTC
CASSSLQKFSGDEQYF